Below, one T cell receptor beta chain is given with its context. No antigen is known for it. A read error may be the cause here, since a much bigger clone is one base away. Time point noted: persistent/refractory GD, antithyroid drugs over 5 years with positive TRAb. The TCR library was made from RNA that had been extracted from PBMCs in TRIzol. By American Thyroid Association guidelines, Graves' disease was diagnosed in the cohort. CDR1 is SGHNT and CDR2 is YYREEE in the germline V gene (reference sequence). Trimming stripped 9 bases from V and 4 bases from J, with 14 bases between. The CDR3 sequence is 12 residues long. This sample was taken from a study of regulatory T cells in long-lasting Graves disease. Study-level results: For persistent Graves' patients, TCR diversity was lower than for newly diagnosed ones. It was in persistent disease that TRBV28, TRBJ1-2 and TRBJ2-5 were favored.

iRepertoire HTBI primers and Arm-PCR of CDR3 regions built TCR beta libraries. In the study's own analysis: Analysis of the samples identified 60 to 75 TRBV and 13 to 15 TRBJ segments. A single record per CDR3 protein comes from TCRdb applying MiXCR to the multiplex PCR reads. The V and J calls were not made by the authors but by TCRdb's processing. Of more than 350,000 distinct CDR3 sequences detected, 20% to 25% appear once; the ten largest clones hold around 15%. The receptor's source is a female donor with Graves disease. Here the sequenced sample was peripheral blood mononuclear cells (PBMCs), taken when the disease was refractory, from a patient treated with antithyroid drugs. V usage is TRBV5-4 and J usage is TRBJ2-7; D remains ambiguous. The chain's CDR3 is CANNMFDYEQYF. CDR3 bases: TGTGCCAACAACATGTTTGATTACGAGCAGTACTTC.